One sample yielded the 26 T cell receptor beta chains listed below, sequenced in a study of T cell repertoires in cytomegalovirus infection. TCRdb recomputed calls from the reads with MiXCR, one row per CDR3 protein. The profile covers roughly 640,000 distinct CDR3 sequences, with approximately 24% appearing a single time and less than 10% taken by the ten largest. The source material was CD8+ T cells from PBMCs. These receptors originate from a human donor in good health (CMV status not recorded). Some clones in this sample may be carry-over from other donors' samples.

This chain links TRBV19 with TRBJ2-1; D gene unclear. The V end lost 5 bases, the J end lost 4 bases, and 9 bases lay between the germline ends. Germline CDR1 and CDR2: LNHDA and SQIVND (reference sequence). This CDR3 is 13 amino acids long. The CDR3 nucleotides read TGTGCCAGTAGTTTCCATGAATACAATGAGCAGTTCTTC. Translating gives CASSFHEYNEQFF.

This rearrangement joins TRBV19 to TRBJ2-3; D is unclear. V was trimmed by 5 bases and J by 2 bases, leaving 11 bases between them. Germline values: CDR1 LNHDA, CDR2 SQIVND (reference sequence). The length of the CDR3 is 14 residues. CDR3: CASSLLVFTDTQYF. The CDR3, as DNA: TGTGCCAGTAGTCTCCTCGTCTTCACAGATACGCAGTATTTT.

The chain joins TRBV6-6 to TRBJ2-5; D is perhaps TRBD1 (6 bases). The germline V gene encodes CDR1 MNHNY and CDR2 SVGAGI (reference sequence). Trimming stripped 5 bases from V and 4 bases from J, with 11 bases between. The CDR3 runs to 13 residues. CDR3 residues: CASSRTAGETQYF. CDR3 in DNA: TGTGCCAGCAGTCGGACAGCCGGAGAGACCCAGTACTTC.

This clonotype was seen more than once but under ten times. The rearrangement links TRBV6-2 or TRBV6-3 to TRBJ2-7, with a tentative D call TRBD2 (6 bases). Deletions cut 6 bases from V and 3 bases from J, with 12 bases between. This CDR3 is 13 amino acids long. Germline V gene data show CDR1 as MNHEY and CDR2 as SVGEGT. CDR3 sequence: CASSSGGNYEQYV. The CDR3 coding sequence is TGTGCCAGCAGCTCCGGCGGGAACTACGAGCAGTACGTC.

This clonotype was observed at least ten times. This chain uses TRBV20-1 with TRBJ1-1, with unresolved D. The CDR3 loop spans 11 amino acids. The germline V gene has CDR1 DFQATT and CDR2 SNEGSKA (reference sequence). V was trimmed by 1 base and J by 3 bases, leaving 3 bases between them. Written as DNA, the CDR3 is TGCAGTGCTAGAGTCGACACTGAAGCTTTCTTT. Its protein is CSARVDTEAFF.

The V call is TRBV9, the J call TRBJ1-2; D possibly corresponds to TRBD1 (5 bases). Deletions cut 6 bases from V and 3 bases from J, with 9 bases between. The germline V gene has CDR1 SGDLS and CDR2 YYNGEE. CDR3 length: 12 amino acids. CDR3 in amino acids: CASTQGYYGYTF. CDR3 nucleotides: TGTGCCAGCACCCAGGGATACTATGGCTACACCTTC.

The chain combines TRBV5-5 with TRBJ2-7, with 7 bases aligning to TRBD2. The CDR3 consists of 14 residues. Germline CDR1 reads SGHKS; CDR2 reads YYEKEE (reference sequence). V lost 4 bases and J lost 3; bases outside the gene matches: 7. CDR3 sequence: CASSPGDYHYEQYF. The CDR3 DNA reads TGTGCCAGCAGCCCGGGGGACTACCACTACGAGCAGTACTTC. The variable domain in full, with the rest retrieved from reference TRBV5-5 and TRBJ2-7, is DAGVTQSPTHLIKTRGQQVTLRCSPISGHKSVSWYQQVLGQGPQFIFQYYEKEERGRGNFPDRFSARQFPNYSSELNVNALLLGDSALYLCASSPGDYHYEQYFGPGTRLTVT.

As regards this clonotype: An end of the junction differs from the germline gene, which may be a read error. V and J are TRBV10-3 and TRBJ2-3; a weak D match, TRBD2 (6 bases). From germline, CDR1 is ENHRY and CDR2 SYGVKD. This CDR3 region has 16 residues. For the CDR3, the DNA is TGTTCCATCAGTGAGTCCGAGGGAGGTCTCACAGATACGCAGTATTTT. It encodes CSISESEGGLTDTQYF.

This clonotype was recorded at least ten times. V usage is TRBV7-9 and J usage is TRBJ2-7, with D possibly matching TRBD1 (6 bases). This CDR3 spans 11 amino acids. Germline CDR1 and CDR2: SEHNR and FQNEAQ (reference sequence). V lost 5 bases, J lost 6 bases, and 8 bases lay in between. CDR3 residues: CASSTGFEQYV. DNA for the CDR3: TGTGCCAGCAGCACAGGGTTCGAGCAGTACGTC.

The chain is built from TRBV3-1 and TRBJ2-1; TRBD1 matches at 7 bases. The CDR3 totals 17 residues. J lost 2 bases, V lost 4 bases, and 11 bases had no gene match. Germline values: CDR1 LGHDT, CDR2 YNNKEL (reference sequence). The CDR3 region has the DNA TGTGCCAGCAGCCCGACCCCTGACAGGGTCACCTACAATGAGCAGTTCTTC. Translating it yields CASSPTPDRVTYNEQFF.

The rearrangement joins TRBV20-1 to TRBJ2-3; D might be TRBD1 or TRBD2, each matching 6 bases. With 6 bases removed from V and 1 base from J, the gap between germline ends came to 11 bases. The CDR3 runs to 13 residues. Germline V CDR1 and CDR2: DFQATT, SNEGSKA (reference sequence). For the CDR3, the DNA is TGCAGTGCAACGGGGGCCCGCACAGATACGCAGTATTTT. As protein: CSATGARTDTQYF.

This clonotype has a handful of counts. The chain combines TRBV7-3 with TRBJ2-2; D gene uncertain. V was pared by 5 bases and J by 5 bases, with 9 bases between. The germline V gene has CDR1 SGHTA and CDR2 FQGTGA. This CDR3 contains 13 residues. The CDR3, as DNA: TGTGCCAGCAGCCGCATCGAGACCGGGGAGCTGTTTTTT. It encodes CASSRIETGELFF. Full variable domain (missing parts from reference TRBV7-3 and TRBJ2-2): GAGVSQTPSNKVTEKGKYVELRCDPISGHTALYWYRQSLGQGPEFLIYFQGTGAADDSGLPNDRFFAVRPEGSVSTLKIQRTERGDSAVYLCASSRIETGELFFGEGSRLTVL.

This chain joins TRBV27 and TRBJ2-3; D unresolved. Germline V gene lookup returns CDR1 MNHEY and CDR2 SMNVEV (reference sequence). The length of the CDR3 is 14 residues. V was shortened by 4 bases and J by 1 base, with 9 bases between the two germline ends. The DNA for the CDR3 is TGTGCCAGCAGTTCACCGCCCGGCACAGATACGCAGTATTTT. Its translation is CASSSPPGTDTQYF.

This clonotype was picked up many times. The chain is built from TRBV7-2 and TRBJ2-7; 11 positions agree with TRBD2. The CDR3 extends over 15 amino acids. In germline, CDR1 is SGHTA, CDR2 FQGNSA. J gave up 1 base and V 3 bases, and 2 bases lay outside the gene matches. As DNA, the CDR3 is TGTGCCAGCAGCTTCACTAGCGGGGGTTCCTACGAGCAGTACGTC. Translation: CASSFTSGGSYEQYV.

The J gene is TRBJ2-5, the V gene TRBV28, with D maybe TRBD1 (6 bases). V shed 4 bases and J shed 6 bases, with 18 bases lying between them. Germline loops: CDR1 MDHEN, CDR2 SYDVKM. The CDR3 runs to 15 residues. The CDR3 loop reads CASSSSQGHYKTQYF. In DNA, the CDR3 is TGTGCCAGCAGTTCCTCACAGGGTCATTACAAGACCCAGTACTTC.

The CDR3 DNA reads as TGTGCCAGCAGTAATACAGGTTTCAGCTCACCCCTCCACTTT. Protein: CASSNTGFSSPLHF. The chain is built from TRBV6-1 and TRBJ1-6; maybe TRBD1 (5 bases). The germline gives CDR1 MNHNS, CDR2 SASEGT. The V end was cut by 5 bases, the J end by 10 bases, with 15 bases between. CDR3 length equals 14 residues.

A word on this clonotype: Mismatch with germline at one junction end may stem from a read error. The gene calls are TRBV12-3 or TRBV12-4 and TRBJ2-3, with 12 bases matching TRBD2. This CDR3 is 16 amino acids long. The CDR3 DNA reads TGTGCCAACAGTCCTCCTAGCGGGGGGGCCATAGATACGCAGTATTTT. It codes for CANSPPSGGAIDTQYF.

This clonotype was seen more than once but under ten times. The chain combines TRBV6-2 or TRBV6-3 with TRBJ2-7; D might be TRBD2 (6 bases). The CDR3 sequence is 15 residues long. Germline values: CDR1 MNHEY, CDR2 SVGEGT. V lost 2 bases and J 2 bases, leaving 13 bases between the germline ends. CDR3 sequence: CASSYRIAATYEQYV. The CDR3 DNA reads TGTGCCAGCAGTTACAGGATAGCGGCAACCTACGAGCAGTACGTC.

This clonotype has more than one count but fewer than ten. This chain joins TRBV10-3 and TRBJ1-5, with 9 bases that match TRBD1. The CDR3 runs 15 residues. The V gene's germline CDR1 is ENHRY and CDR2 SYGVKD. Germline trimming cut 2 bases from V and 6 bases from J; bases unmatched to any gene: 5. CDR3 in DNA: TGTGCCATCAGTGAGCCCGGGACAGGGTTTCAGCCCCAGCATTTT. Translating gives CAISEPGTGFQPQHF.

The chain has TRBV7-9 and TRBJ1-1, with 7 bases identical to TRBD1. This CDR3 has 14 residues. Per germline, CDR1 SEHNR and CDR2 FQNEAQ (reference sequence). The V and J ends lost 5 bases and 7 bases, in that order; junction bases with no gene match: 10. The CDR3, as DNA: TGTGCCAGCAGCCCGCCAATACAGGGGAATGAAGCTTTCTTT. The encoded protein is CASSPPIQGNEAFF.

This clonotype was detected a few times. The chain links TRBV7-9 to TRBJ1-2; D possibly corresponds to TRBD1 (6 bases). The CDR3 loop spans 13 amino acids. V dropped 4 bases and J dropped 4 bases, with 10 bases sitting between them. From germline, CDR1 is SEHNR and CDR2 FQNEAQ (reference sequence). In DNA form, the CDR3 reads TGTGCCAGCAGCTCTGGGGGGGCCTATGGCTACACCTTC. It codes for CASSSGGAYGYTF.

This clonotype has just a few counts. V gene TRBV2 combines with J gene TRBJ2-5; the D gene is possibly TRBD2 (6 bases). The CDR3 extends over 14 amino acids. Trimming cost V 9 bases and J 0 bases, with 14 bases left between them. Looked up from germline, CDR1 is SNHLY and CDR2 is FYNNEI. In DNA form, the CDR3 reads TGTGCCAGAGTGCAGAAGCGGGACCAAGAGACCCAGTACTTC. Translating it yields CARVQKRDQETQYF.

V usage is TRBV6-2 or TRBV6-3 and J usage is TRBJ1-2, with TRBD1 as a possible D gene (6 bases). Deletions cut 6 bases from V and 5 bases from J, with 13 bases between. CDR3 length: 13 amino acids. Germline V gene lookup returns CDR1 MNHEY and CDR2 SVGEGT. CDR3 loop: CASRDSEGYGYTF. The CDR3 DNA reads as TGTGCCAGCAGGGACAGCGAGGGGTATGGCTACACCTTC.

This clonotype was counted between two and nine times. The J gene is TRBJ1-6, the V gene TRBV28; possibly TRBD1 for D (5 bases). Trimming took 3 bases from V and 8 from J, leaving 17 bases between them. The CDR3 loop spans 16 amino acids. The germline V gene encodes CDR1 MDHEN and CDR2 SYDVKM. The CDR3 DNA is TGTGCCAGCAGTTTGGTCTTACCTGGGGCCCATTCACCCCTCCACTTT. Its translation: CASSLVLPGAHSPLHF.

This clonotype appeared a few times. V gene TRBV29-1 combines with J gene TRBJ1-2; 10 nucleotides line up with TRBD1. V gave up 1 base and J gave up 1 base; unmatched junction bases: 3. This CDR3 is built from 15 residues. From germline, CDR1 is SQVTM and CDR2 ANQGSEA. The CDR3 coding sequence is TGCAGCGTTGAAGTCCGGGACAGGGGTAACTATGGCTACACCTTC. Translating gives CSVEVRDRGNYGYTF.

The rearrangement uses TRBV6-5 and TRBJ2-4, with D perhaps given as TRBD1 or TRBD2 (5 bases each). This CDR3 spans 15 amino acids. Germline CDR1 and CDR2: MNHEY and SVGAGI. Trimming pared 0 bases from V and 8 bases from J, leaving 14 bases between. The CDR3, as DNA: TGTGCCAGCAGTTACTCCCTTGGGGGAAAGGACATTCAGTACTTC. Amino acid sequence: CASSYSLGGKDIQYF.